This T cell receptor beta chain was recorded in a study of T cells expressing NK-cell markers. Background on the study: According to the study, TCR beta repertoires originated from sorted CD3+CD56+NKG2C+, CD3+CD56+NKG2C- and CD3+CD56-NKG2C+ T cells. Seven of the eight sequenced donors were HCMV-seropositive; one was seronegative.

The germline CDR1 and CDR2 sequences are SGHRS and YFSETQ. The CDR3 loop spans 14 amino acids. 5'RACE template switching with UMIs generated TCR beta cDNA. TCRdb re-called the 5' RACE reads; every CDR3 protein appears as one record, without DNA. The specimen's table records approximately 550,000 distinct CDR3 sequences. The origin of this receptor is a man aged 18 to 29 in good health. V gene TRBV5-1 combines with J gene TRBJ2-5; TCRdb returns TRBD1, unconfirmable since there is no DNA. The material sequenced was blood T cells: a sorted CD56 or NKG2C T cell subset, CD4+ or CD8+ T cells, or bulk PBMC T cells (not recorded which). CDR3 protein: CASSLTGGAETQYF. Complete variable domain (other parts from reference TRBV5-1 and TRBJ2-5): KAGVTQTPRYLIKTRGQQVTLSCSPISGHRSVSWYQQTPGQGLQFLFEYFSETQRNKGNFPGRFSGRQFSNSRSEMNVSTLELGDSALYLCASSLTGGAETQYFGPGTRLLVL.